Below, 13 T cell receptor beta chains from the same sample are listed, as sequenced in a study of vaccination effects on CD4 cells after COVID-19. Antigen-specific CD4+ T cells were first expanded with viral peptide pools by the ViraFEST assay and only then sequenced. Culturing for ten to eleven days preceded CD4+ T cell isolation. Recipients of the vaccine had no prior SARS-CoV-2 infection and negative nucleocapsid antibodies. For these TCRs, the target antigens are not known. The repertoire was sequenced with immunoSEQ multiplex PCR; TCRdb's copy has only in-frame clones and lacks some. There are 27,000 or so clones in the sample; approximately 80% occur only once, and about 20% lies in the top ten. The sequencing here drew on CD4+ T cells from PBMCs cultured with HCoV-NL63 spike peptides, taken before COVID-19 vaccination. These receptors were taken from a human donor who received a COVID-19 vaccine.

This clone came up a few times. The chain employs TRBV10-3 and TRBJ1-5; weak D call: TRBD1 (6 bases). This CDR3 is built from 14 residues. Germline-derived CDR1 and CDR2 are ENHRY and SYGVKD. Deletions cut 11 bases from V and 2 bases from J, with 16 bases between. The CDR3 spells CASSGEGGNQPQHF. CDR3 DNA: TGTGCCTCCTCGGGAGAGGGGGGCAATCAGCCCCAGCATTTT.

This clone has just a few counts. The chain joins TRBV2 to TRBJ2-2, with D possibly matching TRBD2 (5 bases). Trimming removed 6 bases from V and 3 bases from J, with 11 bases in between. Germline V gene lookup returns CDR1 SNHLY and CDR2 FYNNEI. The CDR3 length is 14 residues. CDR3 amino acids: CASRVERDTGELFF. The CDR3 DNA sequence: TGTGCCAGCAGGGTGGAGAGGGACACCGGGGAGCTGTTTTTT.

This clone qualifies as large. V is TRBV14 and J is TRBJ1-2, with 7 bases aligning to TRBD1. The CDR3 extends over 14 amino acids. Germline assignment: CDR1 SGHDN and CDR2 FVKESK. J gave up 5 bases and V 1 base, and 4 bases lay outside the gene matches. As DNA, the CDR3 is TGTGCCAGCAGCCAAGCCCGGACAGGATATGGCTACACCTTC. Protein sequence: CASSQARTGYGYTF. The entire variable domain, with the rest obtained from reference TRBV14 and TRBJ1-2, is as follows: EAGVTQFPSHSVIEKGQTVTLRCDPISGHDNLYWYRRVMGKEIKFLLHFVKESKQDESGMPNNRFLAERTGGTYSTLKVQPAELEDSGVYFCASSQARTGYGYTFGSGTRLTVV.

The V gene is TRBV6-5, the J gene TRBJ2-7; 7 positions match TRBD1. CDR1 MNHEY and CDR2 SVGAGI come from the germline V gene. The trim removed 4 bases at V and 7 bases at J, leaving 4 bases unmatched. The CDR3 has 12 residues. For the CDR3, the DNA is TGTGCCAGCAGTTCGACAGGGACGGAGCAGTACTTC. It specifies CASSSTGTEQYF.

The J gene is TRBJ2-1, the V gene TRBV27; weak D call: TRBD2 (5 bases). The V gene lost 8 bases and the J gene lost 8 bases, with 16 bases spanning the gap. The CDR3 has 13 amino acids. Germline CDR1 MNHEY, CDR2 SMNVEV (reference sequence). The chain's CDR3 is CASRGSLGHEQFF. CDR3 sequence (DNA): TGTGCCAGCCGAGGGTCCCTTGGGCATGAGCAGTTCTTC.

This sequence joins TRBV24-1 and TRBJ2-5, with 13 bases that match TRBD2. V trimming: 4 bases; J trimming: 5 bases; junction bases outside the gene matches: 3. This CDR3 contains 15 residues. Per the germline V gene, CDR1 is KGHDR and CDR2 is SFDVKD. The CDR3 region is CATSDGTSGAETQYF. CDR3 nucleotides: TGTGCCACCAGTGACGGGACTAGCGGGGCTGAGACCCAGTACTTC.

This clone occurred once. CDR3 DNA: TGCAGCCAAGGAGTAGATGAGCAGTTCTTC. Its translation: CSQGVDEQFF. The rearrangement joins TRBV20-1 to TRBJ2-1, with no clear D. The CDR3 consists of 10 residues. CDR1 and CDR2 from the germline V gene are DFQATT and SNEGSKA (reference sequence).

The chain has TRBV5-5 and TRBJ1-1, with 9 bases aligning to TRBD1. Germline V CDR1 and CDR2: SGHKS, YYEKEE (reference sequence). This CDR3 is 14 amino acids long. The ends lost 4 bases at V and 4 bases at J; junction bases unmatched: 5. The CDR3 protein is CASSGRQGGTEAFF. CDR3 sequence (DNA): TGTGCCAGCAGCGGGAGACAGGGGGGCACTGAAGCTTTCTTT. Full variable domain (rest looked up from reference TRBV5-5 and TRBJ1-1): DAGVTQSPTHLIKTRGQQVTLRCSPISGHKSVSWYQQVLGQGPQFIFQYYEKEERGRGNFPDRFSARQFPNYSSELNVNALLLGDSALYLCASSGRQGGTEAFFGQGTRLTVV.

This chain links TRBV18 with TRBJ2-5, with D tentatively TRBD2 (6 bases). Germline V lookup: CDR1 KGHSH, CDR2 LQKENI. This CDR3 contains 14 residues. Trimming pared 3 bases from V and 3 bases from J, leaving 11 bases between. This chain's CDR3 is CASSPQGGEETQYF. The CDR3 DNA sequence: TGTGCCAGCTCACCTCAGGGAGGAGAAGAGACCCAGTACTTC.

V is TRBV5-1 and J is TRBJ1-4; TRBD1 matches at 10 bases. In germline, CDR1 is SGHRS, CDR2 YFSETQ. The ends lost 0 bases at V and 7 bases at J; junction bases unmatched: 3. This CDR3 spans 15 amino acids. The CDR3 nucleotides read TGCGCCAGCAGCTTGGGAGGGACAGGGGTTGAAAAACTGTTTTTT. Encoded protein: CASSLGGTGVEKLFF.

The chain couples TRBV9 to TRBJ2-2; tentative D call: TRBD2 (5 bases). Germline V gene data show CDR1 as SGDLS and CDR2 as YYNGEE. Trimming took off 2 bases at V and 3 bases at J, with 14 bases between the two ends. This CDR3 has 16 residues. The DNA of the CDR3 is TGTGCCAGCAGCGTCCACCCGACGAGGGACACCGGGGAGCTGTTTTTT. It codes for CASSVHPTRDTGELFF.

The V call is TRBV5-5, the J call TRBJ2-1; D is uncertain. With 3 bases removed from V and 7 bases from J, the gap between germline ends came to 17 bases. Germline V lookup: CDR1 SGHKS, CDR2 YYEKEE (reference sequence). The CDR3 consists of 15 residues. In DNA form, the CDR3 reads TGTGCCAGCAGCTCTGCTCGGACCTCATGGAATGAGCAGTTCTTC. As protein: CASSSARTSWNEQFF. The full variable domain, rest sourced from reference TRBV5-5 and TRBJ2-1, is DAGVTQSPTHLIKTRGQQVTLRCSPISGHKSVSWYQQVLGQGPQFIFQYYEKEERGRGNFPDRFSARQFPNYSSELNVNALLLGDSALYLCASSSARTSWNEQFFGPGTRLTVL.

CDR3 residues: CASSFPGRENEKLFF. In nucleotides, the CDR3 is TGTGCCAGCAGCTTCCCGGGGCGGGAGAATGAAAAACTGTTTTTT. The chain joins TRBV5-5 to TRBJ1-4; D is perhaps TRBD1 (5 bases). Trimming took 2 bases from V and 5 from J, leaving 13 bases between them. The CDR3 is made up of 15 amino acids. Germline V gives CDR1 SGHKS, CDR2 YYEKEE (reference sequence). The complete variable domain, with remaining parts taken from reference TRBV5-5 and TRBJ1-4, reads DAGVTQSPTHLIKTRGQQVTLRCSPISGHKSVSWYQQVLGQGPQFIFQYYEKEERGRGNFPDRFSARQFPNYSSELNVNALLLGDSALYLCASSFPGRENEKLFFGSGTQLSVL.